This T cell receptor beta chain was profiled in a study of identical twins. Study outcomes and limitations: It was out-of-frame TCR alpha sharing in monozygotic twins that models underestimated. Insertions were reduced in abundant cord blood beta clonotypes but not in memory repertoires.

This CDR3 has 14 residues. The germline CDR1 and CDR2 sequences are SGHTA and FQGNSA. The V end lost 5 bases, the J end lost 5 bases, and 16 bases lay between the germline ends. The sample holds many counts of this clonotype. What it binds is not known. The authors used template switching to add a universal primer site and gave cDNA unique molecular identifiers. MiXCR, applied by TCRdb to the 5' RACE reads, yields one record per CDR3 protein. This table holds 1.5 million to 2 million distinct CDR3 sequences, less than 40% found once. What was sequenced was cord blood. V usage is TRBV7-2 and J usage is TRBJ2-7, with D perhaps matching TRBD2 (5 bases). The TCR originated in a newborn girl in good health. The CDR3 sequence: CASSPLASIDEQYF. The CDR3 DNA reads TGTGCCAGCAGCCCCCTAGCTAGTATTGACGAGCAGTACTTC.